This T cell receptor beta chain was identified in a study of cytomegalovirus exposure and HLA in healthy donors. Study observations and caveats: Reports described diagnosis of cytomegalovirus status by the classifier as highly specific and sensitive.

PCR was performed using 60 Vbeta and 13 Jbeta primers. Assay used: immunoSEQ multiplex PCR; TCRdb lists only in-frame clones, some missing. Among under 150,000 clones listed, over 60% were seen once. Concerning this clone: Its antigen is currently unknown.

Specimen: PBMCs. The sequence was collected from a man aged 35 to 55 in good health and CMV-seronegative.

CDR3 amino acids: CASSRAGGTDTQYF. The CDR3 DNA reads as TGTGCCAGCAGCCGAGCGGGGGGCACAGATACGCAGTATTTT. The chain is built from TRBV7-9 and TRBJ2-3; 8 bases line up with TRBD2. Germline assignment: CDR1 SEHNR and CDR2 FQNEAQ (reference sequence). The CDR3 is 14 residues long. J was trimmed by 1 base and V by 5 bases; bases with no gene match: 2.